This section outlines one T cell receptor beta chain sequence together with its context. The sample originates from a study of blood T cell repertoires in COVID-19. Produced via immunoSEQ multiplex PCR; TCRdb's table is partial and in-frame only. The sample consists of 95,000 to 100,000 clones, about 90% of them appearing once. Patients in Seattle were enrolled during active infection, then followed longitudinally. Trimming took 2 bases from V and 8 from J; bases not matched to a gene: 5. From germline, CDR1 is LGHDT and CDR2 YNNKEL (reference sequence). The CDR3 sequence is 13 residues long. Specimen: peripheral blood. The V and J genes are TRBV3-1 (or the pseudogene TRBV3-2) and TRBJ1-2; 7 bases match TRBD1. This receptor was identified in a human donor with COVID-19, enrolled during active disease. The donor label of this sample is uncertain. The CDR3: CASSQRGQSGYTF. The CDR3 DNA is TGTGCCAGCAGCCAACGGGGACAGTCCGGCTACACCTTC.